This TCR beta chain was identified during a study of blood T cell repertoires in COVID-19. For the study at large: PBMCs, B-cell-depleted T cells, or T cells were the source of the cDNA or gDNA that made up the material.

The CDR3 covers 14 residues. V lost 4 bases and J 0 bases, leaving 10 bases between the germline ends. CDR1 SGHRS and CDR2 YFSETQ come from the germline V gene. The repertoire was sequenced with immunoSEQ multiplex PCR; TCRdb's copy has only in-frame clones and lacks some. This table has 150,000 to 200,000 clones, 75% to 85% appearing once. Sequencing was carried out using peripheral blood. The sequence came from a man aged 55 to 70 with acute or convalescent COVID-19. J is TRBJ1-1 and V is TRBV5-1; maybe TRBD1 (6 bases). In DNA, the CDR3 is TGCGCCAGCAGCGCAGACAGGATGAACACTGAAGCTTTCTTT. It yields the protein CASSADRMNTEAFF.